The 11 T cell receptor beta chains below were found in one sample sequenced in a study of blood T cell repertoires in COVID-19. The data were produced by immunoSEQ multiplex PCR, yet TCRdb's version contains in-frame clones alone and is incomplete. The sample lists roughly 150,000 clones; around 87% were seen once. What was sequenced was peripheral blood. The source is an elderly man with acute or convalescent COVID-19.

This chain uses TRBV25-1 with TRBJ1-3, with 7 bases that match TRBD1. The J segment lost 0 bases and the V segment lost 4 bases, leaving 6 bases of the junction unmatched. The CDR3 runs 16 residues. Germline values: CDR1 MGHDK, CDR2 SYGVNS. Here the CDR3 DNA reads TGTGCCAGCAGTGCCTCCGGGACAGCCTCTGGAAACACCATATATTTT. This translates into CASSASGTASGNTIYF.

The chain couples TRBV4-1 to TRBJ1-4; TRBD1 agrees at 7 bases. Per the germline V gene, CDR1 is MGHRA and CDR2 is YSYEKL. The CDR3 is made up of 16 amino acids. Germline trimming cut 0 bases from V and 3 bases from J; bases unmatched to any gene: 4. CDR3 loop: CASSQDARGPNEKLFF. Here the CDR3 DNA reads TGCGCCAGCAGCCAAGACGCAAGGGGGCCTAATGAAAAACTGTTTTTT.

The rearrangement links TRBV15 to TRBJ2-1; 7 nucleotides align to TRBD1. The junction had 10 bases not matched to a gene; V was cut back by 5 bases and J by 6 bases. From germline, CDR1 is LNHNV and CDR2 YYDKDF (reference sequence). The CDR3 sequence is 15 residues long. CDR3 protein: CATSWGQLPTNEQFF. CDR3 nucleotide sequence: TGTGCCACCAGCTGGGGACAGCTACCCACCAATGAGCAGTTCTTC. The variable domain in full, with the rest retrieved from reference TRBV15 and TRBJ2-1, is DAMVIQNPRYQVTQFGKPVTLSCSQTLNHNVMYWYQQKSSQAPKLLFHYYDKDFNNEADTPDNFQSRRPNTSFCFLDIRSPGLGDTAMYLCATSWGQLPTNEQFFGPGTRLTVL.

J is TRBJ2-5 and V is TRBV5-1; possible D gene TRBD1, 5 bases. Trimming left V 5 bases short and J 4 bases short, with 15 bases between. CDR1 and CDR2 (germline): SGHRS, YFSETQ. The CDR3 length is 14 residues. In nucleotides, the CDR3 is TGCGCCAGCAGTTTAACAGGATGGGGAGAGACCCAGTACTTC. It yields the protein CASSLTGWGETQYF.

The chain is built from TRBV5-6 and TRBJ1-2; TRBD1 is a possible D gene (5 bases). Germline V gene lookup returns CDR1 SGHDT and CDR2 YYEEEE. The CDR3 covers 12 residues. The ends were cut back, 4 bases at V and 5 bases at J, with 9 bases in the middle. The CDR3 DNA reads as TGTGCCAGCAGCCAGACAGTTTATGGCTACACCTTC. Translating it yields CASSQTVYGYTF.

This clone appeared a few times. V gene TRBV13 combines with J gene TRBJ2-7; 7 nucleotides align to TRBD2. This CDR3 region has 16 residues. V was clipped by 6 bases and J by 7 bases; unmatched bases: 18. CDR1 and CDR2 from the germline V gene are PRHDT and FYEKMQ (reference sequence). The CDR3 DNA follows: TGTGCCAGCAGGACAACAGCGGGATCCGACCGGGGAGAGCAGTACTTC. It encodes CASRTTAGSDRGEQYF. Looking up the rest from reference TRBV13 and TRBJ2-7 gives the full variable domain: AAGVIQSPRHLIKEKRETATLKCYPIPRHDTVYWYQQGPGQDPQFLISFYEKMQSDKGSIPDRFSAQQFSDYHSELNMSSLELGDSALYFCASRTTAGSDRGEQYFGPGTRLTVT.

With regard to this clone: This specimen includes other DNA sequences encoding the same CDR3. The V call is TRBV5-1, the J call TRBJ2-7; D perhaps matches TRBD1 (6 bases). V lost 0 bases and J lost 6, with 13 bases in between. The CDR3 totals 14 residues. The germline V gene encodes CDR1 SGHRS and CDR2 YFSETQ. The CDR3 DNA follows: TGCGCCAGCAGCTTGGGCCAGGGGAGCTCCGAGCAGTACTTC. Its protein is CASSLGQGSSEQYF.

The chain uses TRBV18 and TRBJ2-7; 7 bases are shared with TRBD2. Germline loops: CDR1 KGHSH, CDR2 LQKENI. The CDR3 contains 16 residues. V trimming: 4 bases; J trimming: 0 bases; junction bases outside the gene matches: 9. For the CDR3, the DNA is TGTGCCAGCTCACTTAACAGCGGGAAGAGCTCCTACGAGCAGTACTTC. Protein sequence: CASSLNSGKSSYEQYF.

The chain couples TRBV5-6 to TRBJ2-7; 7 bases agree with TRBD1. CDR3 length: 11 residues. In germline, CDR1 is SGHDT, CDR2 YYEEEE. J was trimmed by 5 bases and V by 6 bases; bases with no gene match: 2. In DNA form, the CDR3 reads TGTGCCAGCAACAGGGGCAACGAGCAGTACTTC. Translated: CASNRGNEQYF. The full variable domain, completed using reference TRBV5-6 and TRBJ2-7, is DAGVTQSPTHLIKTRGQQVTLRCSPKSGHDTVSWYQQALGQGPQFIFQYYEEEERQRGNFPDRFSGHQFPNYSSELNVNALLLGDSALYLCASNRGNEQYFGPGTRLTVT.

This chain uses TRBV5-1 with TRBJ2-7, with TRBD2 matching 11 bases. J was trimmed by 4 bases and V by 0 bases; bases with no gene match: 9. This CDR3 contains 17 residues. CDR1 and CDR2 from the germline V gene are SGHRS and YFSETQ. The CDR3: CASSLEISGGAWYEQYF. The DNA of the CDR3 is TGCGCCAGCAGCTTGGAGATTAGCGGGGGGGCCTGGTACGAGCAGTACTTC. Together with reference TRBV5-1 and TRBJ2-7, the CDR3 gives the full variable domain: KAGVTQTPRYLIKTRGQQVTLSCSPISGHRSVSWYQQTPGQGLQFLFEYFSETQRNKGNFPGRFSGRQFSNSRSEMNVSTLELGDSALYLCASSLEISGGAWYEQYFGPGTRLTVT.

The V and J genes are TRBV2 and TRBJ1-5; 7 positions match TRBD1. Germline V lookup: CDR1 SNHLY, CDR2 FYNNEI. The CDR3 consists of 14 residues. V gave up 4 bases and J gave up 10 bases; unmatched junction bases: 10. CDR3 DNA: TGTGCCAGCAGTGTGACAGGGTCCAATGGACCCCAGCATTTT. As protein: CASSVTGSNGPQHF. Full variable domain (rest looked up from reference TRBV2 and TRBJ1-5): EPEVTQTPSHQVTQMGQEVILRCVPISNHLYFYWYRQILGQKVEFLVSFYNNEISEKSEIFDDQFSVERPDGSNFTLKIRSTKLEDSAMYFCASSVTGSNGPQHFGDGTRLSIL.